These 32 T cell receptor beta chains share one sample of origin, sequenced in a study of graft-versus-host responses after intestinal transplantation (dated by TCRdb to the early 2020s). Libraries were prepared through the immunoSEQ multiplex PCR assay. The clones in this table, taken by TCRdb from immuneACCESS, are in-frame only. Not every clone is retained; where verified, under half of the shortfall comes from an unresolved V gene, and the cause of the rest is unknown. Counted in this sample were tens of thousands of clones; roughly 91% of them appeared once. The ten biggest clones cover 4.5% to 7.5% of the sample. The starting material was PBMCs, obtained roughly 860 days after a first intestinal transplant, on the day of a second. The receptor set was obtained from a human patient who received an intestinal transplant, so some T cells may come from the graft donor.

The chain is built from TRBV6-6 and TRBJ1-2, with D unresolved. Looked up from germline, CDR1 is MNHNY and CDR2 is SVGAGI (reference sequence). Deletions cut 6 bases from V and 5 bases from J, with 10 bases between. This CDR3 comprises 12 residues. The chain's CDR3 is CASSANGYGYTF. In nucleotides, the CDR3 is TGTGCCAGCAGCGCCAATGGGTATGGCTACACCTTC.

This clone appeared a few times. This chain joins TRBV6-5 and TRBJ2-1, with 12 bases that match TRBD2. V lost 2 bases and J lost 5; bases outside the gene matches: 4. This CDR3 is built from 16 residues. Germline V gene sequence: CDR1 MNHEY, CDR2 SVGAGI. The CDR3 region has the DNA TGTGCCAGCAGTTACCCGACTAGCGGGAGTCACAATGAGCAGTTCTTC. This encodes CASSYPTSGSHNEQFF.

This clone came up once. J is TRBJ2-7 and V is TRBV7-6; D gene ambiguous. Trimming cost V 5 bases and J 6 bases, with 11 bases left between them. Germline values: CDR1 SGHVS, CDR2 FNYEAQ. CDR3 size: 12 residues. DNA for the CDR3: TGTGCCAGCAGCCACCCCTCCGCCGAGCAGTACTTC. Translating it yields CASSHPSAEQYF.

The V and J genes are TRBV7-3 and TRBJ2-1, with D possibly matching TRBD2 (6 bases). This CDR3 contains 15 residues. The V gene's germline CDR1 is SGHTA and CDR2 FQGTGA. V lost 6 bases and J 9 bases, leaving 21 bases between the germline ends. CDR3 sequence (DNA): TGTGCCAGCAGTTCCTCCGGGACTGCCATAGTTGAGCAGTTCTTC. Encoded protein: CASSSSGTAIVEQFF.

This chain links TRBV13 with TRBJ2-1; D gene ambiguous. CDR1 and CDR2 from the germline V gene are PRHDT and FYEKMQ (reference sequence). V dropped 1 base and J dropped 9 bases, with 7 bases sitting between them. The CDR3 loop spans 12 amino acids. The DNA of the CDR3 is TGTGCCAGCAGCTTAGAGTGGGGTGAGCAGTTCTTC. It codes for CASSLEWGEQFF.

The rearrangement joins TRBV7-2 to TRBJ1-3; D ambiguous. The CDR3 consists of 15 residues. Germline V gene sequence: CDR1 SGHTA, CDR2 FQGNSA. V was pared by 3 bases and J by 0 bases, with 9 bases between. CDR3 coding DNA: TGTGCCAGCAGCTTCGAGGCCCTCTCTGGAAACACCATATATTTT. Residues: CASSFEALSGNTIYF.

J is TRBJ2-2 and V is TRBV4-1; a possible D gene is TRBD2 (6 bases). Germline loops: CDR1 MGHRA, CDR2 YSYEKL. The germline V and J ends were trimmed by 7 bases and 4 bases, with 22 bases remaining between them. The CDR3 has 17 residues. CDR3 nucleotide sequence: TGCGCCAGCACCTTCATGGTGGGGGGAGCCGGCACCGGGGAGCTGTTTTTT. This codes for CASTFMVGGAGTGELFF.

The chain combines TRBV4-1 with TRBJ2-1, with 8 bases matching TRBD2. The CDR3 totals 15 residues. The V gene's germline CDR1 is MGHRA and CDR2 YSYEKL. V lost 1 base, J lost 7 bases, and 6 bases stayed unmatched. CDR3 sequence (DNA): TGCGCCAGCAGCCAAGGGGCTAGCGGGTGGAATGAGCAGTTCTTC. It specifies CASSQGASGWNEQFF.

V usage is TRBV2 and J usage is TRBJ2-7, with unresolved D. The CDR3 has 12 residues. Germline CDR1 SNHLY, CDR2 FYNNEI. V was clipped by 6 bases and J by 0 bases, with 6 bases between them. This CDR3 reads CASSSSSYEQYF. In nucleotides, the CDR3 is TGTGCCAGCAGCTCTAGCTCCTACGAGCAGTACTTC.

V is TRBV6-6 and J is TRBJ2-7; 8 bases agree with TRBD2. This CDR3 is built from 15 residues. The V gene's germline CDR1 is MNHNY and CDR2 SVGAGI (reference sequence). V trimming: 4 bases; J trimming: 4 bases; junction bases outside the gene matches: 9. CDR3 DNA sequence: TGTGCCAGCAGTTCCCGAAGCAGCGGGAGATACGAGCAGTACTTC. Its translation is CASSSRSSGRYEQYF.

This clone was seen only a few times. This chain links TRBV10-3 with TRBJ1-3, with D possibly being TRBD1 (5 bases). The V end was cut by 3 bases, the J end by 1 base, with 13 bases between. From germline, CDR1 is ENHRY and CDR2 SYGVKD. The CDR3 consists of 16 residues. The CDR3 nucleotides read TGTGCCATCAGTGAACCTTCGGGGGGATCTGGAAACACCATATATTTT. Its protein product is CAISEPSGGSGNTIYF.

This chain connects TRBV7-2 to TRBJ1-1, with TRBD1 as a possible D gene (5 bases). The CDR3 extends over 13 amino acids. Trimming stripped 4 bases from V and 11 bases from J, with 17 bases between. Germline V gives CDR1 SGHTA, CDR2 FQGNSA. CDR3 DNA sequence: TGTGCCAGCAGCTCTCCGGGGGGGATGGAGGCTTTCTTT. Its translation is CASSSPGGMEAFF.

This sequence joins TRBV6-5 and TRBJ2-7; 14 bases are a match to TRBD2. V shed 4 bases, J shed 7 bases, and the junction held 6 bases outside the gene matches. Per the germline V gene, CDR1 is MNHEY and CDR2 is SVGAGI. This CDR3 contains 15 residues. CDR3 sequence reads: CASSSGTSGSREQYF. In DNA, the CDR3 is TGTGCCAGCAGTTCCGGGACTAGCGGGAGCAGGGAGCAGTACTTC.

This clone was observed once. The chain is built from TRBV28 and TRBJ2-7; 7 bases agree with TRBD1. CDR1 is MDHEN and CDR2 is SYDVKM in the germline V gene. The CDR3 has 15 residues. The J segment lost 4 bases and the V segment lost 5 bases, leaving 11 bases of the junction unmatched. The CDR3 nucleotides are TGTGCCAGCAGTCTTCGGACAGGCCCGGGTTACGAGCAGTACTTC. This gives the protein CASSLRTGPGYEQYF.

The chain couples TRBV12-5 to TRBJ1-1; TRBD1 is a possible D gene (6 bases). The CDR3 is made up of 14 amino acids. From germline, CDR1 is LGHNT and CDR2 FRNRAP. Between the trimmed V and J ends, which lost 5 bases and 1 base, there was a span of 11 bases. This CDR3 is CASGVGQRNTEAFF. The CDR3 DNA reads TGTGCTAGTGGTGTAGGACAGAGGAACACTGAAGCTTTCTTT.

The chain carries TRBV7-2 and TRBJ2-1, with 9 bases identical to TRBD1. This CDR3 has 15 amino acids. Trimming took 5 bases from V and 0 from J; bases not matched to a gene: 2. Germline V gene data show CDR1 as SGHTA and CDR2 as FQGNSA. The CDR3 region has the DNA TGTGCCAGCAGCCAGACAGGGGGCTCCTACAATGAGCAGTTCTTC. This gives the protein CASSQTGGSYNEQFF.

The V call is TRBV7-2, the J call TRBJ2-7, with no clear D. CDR1 is SGHTA and CDR2 is FQGNSA in the germline V gene. Trimming pared 4 bases from V and 3 bases from J, leaving 10 bases between. CDR3 length: 13 amino acids. In DNA, the CDR3 is TGTGCCAGCAGCTCCCGAGCAGACTACGAGCAGTACTTC. The encoded protein is CASSSRADYEQYF.

This chain links TRBV10-2 with TRBJ2-5; D is unresolved. Per germline, CDR1 WSHSY and CDR2 SAAADI. Trimming pared 3 bases from V and 0 bases from J, leaving 17 bases between. The CDR3 extends over 17 amino acids. The CDR3 DNA is TGCGCCAGCAGTGAATGGATTTTGTTGTTGGACCAAGAGACCCAGTACTTC. As protein: CASSEWILLLDQETQYF.

V gene TRBV10-2 combines with J gene TRBJ1-2, with D possibly matching TRBD1 (6 bases). Trimming stripped 5 bases from V and 8 bases from J, with 15 bases between. Germline assignment: CDR1 WSHSY and CDR2 SAAADI. This CDR3 has 13 residues. The CDR3 sequence is CASSSAQGWGYTF. The DNA of the CDR3 is TGCGCCAGCAGTTCGGCACAGGGCTGGGGCTACACCTTC.

V usage is TRBV28 and J usage is TRBJ1-1; D is perhaps TRBD1 (6 bases). Germline CDR1 and CDR2: MDHEN and SYDVKM. The germline V and J ends were trimmed by 7 bases and 1 base, with 19 bases remaining between them. The CDR3 is 16 amino acids. CDR3 amino acids: CASTVFPGQPNTEAFF. CDR3 bases: TGTGCCAGCACCGTTTTCCCGGGACAACCGAACACTGAAGCTTTCTTT.

Here the CDR3 reads CASYLSSDTQYF. The DNA for the CDR3 is TGTGCCAGCTACCTTTCGTCCGATACGCAGTATTTT. The genes are TRBV6-6 and TRBJ2-3; D not resolved. Germline-derived CDR1 and CDR2 are MNHNY and SVGAGI (reference sequence). This CDR3 contains 12 residues. The V gene lost 8 bases and the J gene lost 6 bases, with 12 bases spanning the gap.

The J gene is TRBJ2-3, the V gene TRBV9, with 7 positions matching TRBD2. This CDR3 has 20 amino acids. V dropped 2 bases and J dropped 3; count of bases not matched to a gene: 21. Germline CDR1 reads SGDLS; CDR2 reads YYNGEE. The CDR3 here is CASSVFNRPGSGKGTDTQYF. The CDR3 nucleotides read TGTGCCAGCAGCGTTTTTAATAGGCCTGGAAGCGGGAAGGGGACAGATACGCAGTATTTT.

The rearrangement links TRBV7-3 to TRBJ2-7, with D possibly matching TRBD2 (6 bases). This CDR3 is 14 amino acids long. V dropped 5 bases and J dropped 4 bases, with 15 bases sitting between them. Germline loops: CDR1 SGHTA, CDR2 FQGTGA. The CDR3 region has the DNA TGTGCCAGCAGCCAGGACCCCGGAGGGTACGAGCAGTACTTC. Translation: CASSQDPGGYEQYF.

The CDR3 sequence: CASSFPPTSGYNEQFF. CDR3 nucleotide sequence: TGTGCCAGCAGTTTCCCCCCGACTAGCGGTTACAATGAGCAGTTCTTC. This chain links TRBV27 with TRBJ2-1, with TRBD2 identical over 9 bases. V lost 3 bases, J lost 4 bases, and 7 bases stayed unmatched. CDR1 MNHEY and CDR2 SMNVEV come from the germline V gene (reference sequence). CDR3 length: 16 amino acids.

As for this clone: Other DNA sequences in the sample encode the same CDR3. This sequence joins TRBV18 and TRBJ2-7; 10 bases are a match to TRBD2. CDR1 is KGHSH and CDR2 is LQKENI in the germline V gene. V was pared by 3 bases and J by 2 bases, with 1 base of the junction left unmatched. The CDR3 contains 14 residues. CDR3 DNA: TGTGCCAGCTCACCCGGACTAGCGGCCTACGAGCAGTACTTC. Its protein is CASSPGLAAYEQYF.

The rearrangement joins TRBV28 to TRBJ2-7; D might be TRBD1 (6 bases). The germline V gene has CDR1 MDHEN and CDR2 SYDVKM. V was cut by 5 bases and J by 1 base, with 12 bases left in between. The CDR3 loop spans 14 amino acids. The CDR3 spells CASSRQDPSYEQYF. The DNA of the CDR3 is TGTGCCAGCAGTAGACAGGACCCTTCCTACGAGCAGTACTTC.

CDR3 sequence: CASSPLGNEQFF. The DNA for the CDR3 is TGTGCCAGCTCACCACTCGGCAATGAGCAGTTCTTC. This rearrangement joins TRBV18 to TRBJ2-1, with D uncertain. The V gene lost 1 base and the J gene lost 6 bases, with 4 bases spanning the gap. Germline-derived CDR1 and CDR2 are KGHSH and LQKENI. The CDR3 runs to 12 residues.

The rearrangement uses TRBV28 and TRBJ2-3; no firm D call. From germline, CDR1 is MDHEN and CDR2 SYDVKM. The CDR3 has 12 amino acids. V lost 3 bases and J 0 bases, leaving 1 base between the germline ends. The CDR3: CASSFSTDTQYF. CDR3 DNA sequence: TGTGCCAGCAGTTTTAGCACAGATACGCAGTATTTT.

The chain links TRBV6-5 to TRBJ1-6; no clear D. The CDR3 sequence is 15 residues long. CDR1 is MNHEY and CDR2 is SVGAGI in the germline V gene. Trimming stripped 1 base from V and 7 bases from J, with 11 bases between. CDR3 residues: CASSYWQLSNSPLHF. CDR3 coding DNA: TGTGCCAGCAGTTACTGGCAACTCTCGAATTCACCCCTCCACTTT.

The chain uses TRBV9 and TRBJ2-7, with 9 bases matching TRBD1. CDR1 and CDR2 (germline): SGDLS, YYNGEE. The V segment lost 3 bases and the J segment 6 bases; nucleotides outside the gene matches: 13. The CDR3 runs to 16 residues. CDR3 DNA sequence: TGTGCCAGCAGCGCCAAACCCGGGACAGGGTGGGTCGAGCAGTACTTC. Its translation is CASSAKPGTGWVEQYF.

The rearrangement links TRBV5-1 to TRBJ2-7; 7 bases match TRBD2. Germline CDR1 reads SGHRS; CDR2 reads YFSETQ. The CDR3 has 15 residues. V gave up 5 bases and J gave up 0 bases; unmatched junction bases: 8. This CDR3 is CASREAGGSSYEQYF. The CDR3 DNA sequence: TGCGCCAGCAGAGAAGCGGGCGGGAGCTCCTACGAGCAGTACTTC.

In its sample, this clone was seen a few times. The rearrangement links TRBV6-6 to TRBJ2-1; TRBD2 agrees at 14 bases. CDR3 length: 15 amino acids. Germline CDR1 is MNHNY and CDR2 is SVGAGI (reference sequence). The V gene end was trimmed by 5 bases and the J gene end by 6 bases; junction bases not matched to a gene: 3. This CDR3 is CASSDGTSGGNEQFF. CDR3 in DNA: TGTGCCAGCAGTGACGGGACTAGCGGGGGCAATGAGCAGTTCTTC.